The 25 T cell receptor beta chains below all came from one sample that was sequenced in a study of identical twins. Each CDR3 protein gets one entry after TCRdb re-called the 5' RACE reads with MiXCR. The table has approximately 240,000 distinct CDR3 sequences, more than 13% seen once. Sequences were obtained from memory (CD45RO+) T cells sorted from blood. Receptor source: a woman aged 18-29 years in good health.

The table lists this clonotype with a few counts. This chain links TRBV7-9 with TRBJ1-4; TRBD1 aligns across 8 bases. The length of the CDR3 is 15 residues. V was pared by 7 bases and J by 8 bases, with 12 bases of the junction left unmatched. Germline assignment: CDR1 SEHNR and CDR2 FQNEAQ (reference sequence). The CDR3 region has the DNA TGTGCCAGCACCCTTGGCAGGGGGCTGAACGAAAAACTGTTTTTT. Its translation is CASTLGRGLNEKLFF.

The chain recombines TRBV18 with TRBJ2-7, with 7 bases aligning to TRBD2. J gave up 3 bases and V 8 bases, and 7 bases lay outside the gene matches. In germline, CDR1 is KGHSH, CDR2 LQKENI. The CDR3 contains 13 residues. CDR3 in DNA: TGTGCCAGCAGTCCTGGGGGGGTCTACGAGCAGTACTTC. Translation gives CASSPGGVYEQYF.

This clonotype was picked up a small number of times. The chain recombines TRBV12-3 or TRBV12-4 with TRBJ2-6; the D is unclear. The CDR3 is made up of 16 amino acids. V was trimmed by 6 bases and J by 0 bases, leaving 12 bases between them. For the CDR3, the DNA is TGTGCCAGCAGACCAGCCTGGGGCTCTGGGGCCAACGTCCTGACTTTC. The encoded protein is CASRPAWGSGANVLTF.

This clonotype was counted once. A much larger clone lies a single base off, so this may be a read error. The chain combines TRBV3-1 with TRBJ2-2; D is unresolved. CDR1 is LGHDT, CDR2 YNNKEL, per germline (reference sequence). The CDR3 covers 15 residues. As DNA, the CDR3 is TGTGCCACCAGCCAAGATTCGGGTATAACCGGGGAGCTGTTTTTT. Its translation is CATSQDSGITGELFF.

The chain joins TRBV11-2 to TRBJ2-1; 8 nucleotides line up with TRBD2. V was pared by 5 bases and J by 13 bases, with 7 bases of the junction left unmatched. The V gene's germline CDR1 is SGHAT and CDR2 FQNNGV. The CDR3 has 12 residues. The CDR3 sequence: CASSPSGGAQFF. CDR3 bases: TGTGCCAGCAGCCCCAGCGGGGGTGCCCAGTTCTTC.

The sample holds a few counts of this clonotype. The CDR3 is CASSLSSGGGPTTYEQYF. For the CDR3, the DNA is TGTGCCAGCAGCTTATCGTCCGGGGGAGGCCCAACCACCTACGAGCAGTACTTC. The chain uses TRBV11-1 and TRBJ2-7; the D gene is possibly TRBD2 (6 bases). The CDR3 has 18 residues. V gave up 2 bases and J gave up 2 bases, with 22 bases separating them. The germline CDR1 and CDR2 sequences are SGHAT and FQDESV (reference sequence).

This clonotype has more than one count but fewer than ten. In DNA form, the CDR3 reads TGTGCTAGTGGTTTGGTAGATAGGGACAGACTAAACTATGGCTACACCTTC. Amino acid sequence: CASGLVDRDRLNYGYTF. The chain recombines TRBV12-5 with TRBJ1-2; 7 bases match TRBD1. CDR1 and CDR2 from the germline V gene are LGHNT and FRNRAP. Unmatched junction bases numbered 9, after V lost 0 bases and J lost 2 bases. The CDR3 spans 17 residues.

This clonotype appeared many times. The V call is TRBV18, the J call TRBJ2-5; 7 positions agree with TRBD2. J was trimmed by 5 bases and V by 5 bases; bases with no gene match: 14. Per the germline V gene, CDR1 is KGHSH and CDR2 is LQKENI. There are 16 residues in the CDR3. CDR3 sequence: CASSSQTSWIVETQYF. The CDR3, as DNA: TGTGCCAGCTCATCCCAGACTAGCTGGATTGTGGAGACCCAGTACTTC.

There are many counts of this clonotype. The rearrangement joins TRBV20-1 to TRBJ2-5; 8 nucleotides match TRBD2. V lost 6 bases, J lost 7 bases, and 10 bases stayed unmatched. Germline V gene sequence: CDR1 DFQATT, CDR2 SNEGSKA (reference sequence). The CDR3 is made up of 13 amino acids. CDR3 sequence reads: CSAPRGAIGTQYF. As DNA, the CDR3 is TGCAGTGCCCCGCGGGGGGCCATCGGGACCCAGTACTTC.

A few counts support this clonotype. V gene TRBV5-5 combines with J gene TRBJ1-4; 7 positions agree with TRBD1. CDR3 size: 17 residues. V shed 2 bases, J shed 8 bases, and the junction held 15 bases outside the gene matches. Germline CDR1 is SGHKS and CDR2 is YYEKEE (reference sequence). The CDR3 sequence: CASSFDRDTRVREKLFF. CDR3 DNA: TGTGCCAGCAGCTTTGACAGGGACACAAGGGTTAGGGAAAAACTGTTTTTT.

This clonotype was counted ten times or more. The rearrangement joins TRBV7-9 to TRBJ2-1; perhaps TRBD1 as D (6 bases). This CDR3 spans 14 amino acids. Germline V gene lookup returns CDR1 SEHNR and CDR2 FQNEAQ (reference sequence). Trimming left V 5 bases short and J 12 bases short, with 20 bases between. The CDR3 DNA is TGTGCCAGCAGCACAACGGATCAGGGGCGAGTGCAGTTCTTC. The encoded protein is CASSTTDQGRVQFF.

This clonotype came up many times. This chain joins TRBV20-1 and TRBJ2-5; D ambiguous. The V end was cut by 6 bases, the J end by 4 bases, with 15 bases between. This CDR3 is 13 amino acids long. CDR1 and CDR2 (germline): DFQATT, SNEGSKA (reference sequence). CDR3 DNA: TGCAGTGCCCCAAGTACCCGTCGAGAGACCCAGTACTTC. Translation gives CSAPSTRRETQYF.

V is TRBV7-9 and J is TRBJ2-3, with D perhaps TRBD1 (5 bases). V lost 1 base and J lost 2, with 10 bases in between. CDR1 is SEHNR, CDR2 FQNEAQ, per germline (reference sequence). There are 15 residues in the CDR3. CDR3: CASSLEGFNTDTQYF. The DNA of the CDR3 is TGTGCCAGCAGCTTAGAGGGGTTTAACACAGATACGCAGTATTTT.

The chain couples TRBV20-1 to TRBJ2-5; the match to TRBD2 covers 8 bases. CDR3 size: 14 residues. Germline values: CDR1 DFQATT, CDR2 SNEGSKA (reference sequence). The trim removed 5 bases at V and 3 bases at J, leaving 8 bases unmatched. CDR3 residues: CSALRAGVKETQYF. For the CDR3, the DNA is TGCAGTGCTCTTCGAGCGGGAGTCAAAGAGACCCAGTACTTC.

This clonotype has more than one count but fewer than ten. V gene TRBV7-2 combines with J gene TRBJ2-3, with 8 positions matching TRBD2. The CDR3 length is 16 residues. The J segment lost 3 bases and the V segment lost 5 bases, leaving 10 bases of the junction unmatched. CDR1 SGHTA and CDR2 FQGNSA come from the germline V gene. This CDR3 is CASSINPAGVTDTQYF. The CDR3 nucleotides are TGTGCCAGCAGCATAAACCCAGCGGGAGTGACAGATACGCAGTATTTT.

This clonotype was counted ten times or more. The J gene is TRBJ2-1, the V gene TRBV7-9; possible D gene TRBD2, 6 bases. Trimming pared 1 base from V and 10 bases from J, leaving 17 bases between. CDR3 length: 15 amino acids. Looked up from germline, CDR1 is SEHNR and CDR2 is FQNEAQ (reference sequence). The CDR3 region is CASSLVGTSREEQFF. As DNA, the CDR3 is TGTGCCAGCAGCTTAGTAGGTACTAGCCGGGAGGAGCAGTTCTTC.

The rearrangement uses TRBV19 and TRBJ1-1; D remains ambiguous. Germline assignment: CDR1 LNHDA and CDR2 SQIVND (reference sequence). Trimming took off 2 bases at V and 1 base at J, with 8 bases between the two ends. The CDR3 runs to 14 residues. The CDR3 region has the DNA TGTGCCAGTAGTATACTGATGGAGAACACTGAAGCTTTCTTT. Translating it yields CASSILMENTEAFF.

The table lists this clonotype with a few counts. V is TRBV25-1 and J is TRBJ1-1; TRBD1 matches 9 bases. The CDR3 length is 14 residues. J was trimmed by 5 bases and V by 9 bases; bases with no gene match: 10. Germline CDR1 MGHDK, CDR2 SYGVNS. As DNA, the CDR3 is TGTGCCAGTTCTCGGGGACAGGGAAGAACTGAAGCTTTCTTT. This translates into CASSRGQGRTEAFF.

This clonotype was counted a few times. The rearrangement joins TRBV9 to TRBJ2-4, with TRBD1 as a possible D gene (5 bases). CDR1 is SGDLS and CDR2 is YYNGEE in the germline V gene. CDR3 length equals 15 residues. The V end was cut by 4 bases, the J end by 4 bases, with 15 bases between. The CDR3 sequence is CASSRTKDSKNIQYF. The CDR3 coding sequence is TGTGCCAGCAGCAGAACTAAAGACAGTAAAAACATTCAGTACTTC.

The chain combines TRBV7-2 with TRBJ2-1; D is unresolved. This CDR3 is built from 13 residues. Trimming removed 5 bases at V and 8 bases at J, with 13 bases between. CDR1 SGHTA and CDR2 FQGNSA come from the germline V gene. CDR3 sequence (DNA): TGTGCCAGCAGCCCCCCCTCACTATATGAGCAGTTCTTC. It codes for CASSPPSLYEQFF.

This rearrangement joins TRBV20-1 to TRBJ2-7, with D uncertain. V shed 0 bases and J shed 2 bases, with 2 bases lying between them. This CDR3 has 11 residues. The V gene's germline CDR1 is DFQATT and CDR2 SNEGSKA (reference sequence). The CDR3 here is CSARDPYEQYF. The CDR3 DNA reads as TGCAGTGCTAGAGACCCCTACGAGCAGTACTTC.

The sample holds a few counts of this clonotype. The rearrangement joins TRBV19 to TRBJ2-2; tentatively, D is TRBD1 (5 bases). CDR1 is LNHDA, CDR2 SQIVND, per germline (reference sequence). V dropped 3 bases and J dropped 5 bases, with 13 bases sitting between them. This CDR3 spans 15 amino acids. This chain's CDR3 is CASSIRWGKTGELFF. Written as DNA, the CDR3 is TGTGCCAGTAGTATTAGGTGGGGCAAAACCGGGGAGCTGTTTTTT.

This CDR3 reads CASSESGGSVEAFF. CDR3 DNA: TGTGCCAGCAGTGAATCGGGGGGGTCGGTTGAAGCTTTCTTT. The chain links TRBV25-1 to TRBJ1-1, with D perhaps matching TRBD1 (5 bases). The CDR3 loop spans 14 amino acids. CDR1 MGHDK and CDR2 SYGVNS come from the germline V gene. V lost 1 base and J 7 bases, leaving 13 bases between the germline ends.

A few counts support this clonotype. The chain employs TRBV14 and TRBJ2-2; 8 bases fit TRBD1. Germline assignment: CDR1 SGHDN and CDR2 FVKESK. Unmatched junction bases numbered 3, after V lost 6 bases and J lost 0 bases. This CDR3 has 15 residues. The CDR3 protein is CASRRQGSNTGELFF. CDR3 DNA: TGTGCCAGCAGGCGACAGGGGTCGAACACCGGGGAGCTGTTTTTT.

The rearrangement uses TRBV12-3 or TRBV12-4 and TRBJ2-1; D is perhaps TRBD2 (6 bases). V lost 2 bases and J 4 bases, leaving 12 bases between the germline ends. The CDR3 has 15 amino acids. CDR3 in amino acids: CASSLIRGDYNEQFF. CDR3 in DNA: TGTGCCAGCAGTTTAATTCGCGGGGATTACAATGAGCAGTTCTTC.